This T cell receptor beta chain is drawn from a study of shared clonotypes between healthy human individuals. Study-wide context: Participating donors consisted of two women and a few men aged 18 to 49.

Assay used: immunoSEQ multiplex PCR; TCRdb lists only in-frame clones, some missing. The sample has about 700,000 clones; 74% are singletons. Whole-study results and caveats: A handful of donors showed sharing of approximately 5% of naive CD4 clonotypes. In the sorted subsets, rarefaction showed sequencing was incomplete despite large depth. Relative to memory subsets, naive subsets generally showed larger estimated richness.

About this clone itself: What it recognizes is unknown.

Material for sequencing was memory CD4+ T cells sorted from blood. The subset was: CD45RA-negative fraction. The source is a woman aged 30 to 39 in good health.

As DNA, the CDR3 is TGTGCCAGCAGCCCGAACGGGGGTCTCTCCTACGAGCAGTACTTC. The encoded protein is CASSPNGGLSYEQYF. This chain uses TRBV11-2 with TRBJ2-7, with D tentatively TRBD2 (6 bases). There are 15 residues in the CDR3. The ends were cut back, 5 bases at V and 0 bases at J, with 14 bases in the middle. Germline V gives CDR1 SGHAT, CDR2 FQNNGV.